The 31 T cell receptor beta chains presented below share a single source sample, sequenced in a study of T-cell reconstitution after alpha-beta-depleted transplantation in children. Unique molecular identifiers were used in preparing the TCRbeta library. Each CDR3 protein is one row after TCRdb ran MiXCR on the PCR reads. Here the sample spans about 690,000 distinct CDR3 sequences, around 17% being singletons. The sequencing here drew on PBMCs from the stem cell graft donor, taken from the stem cell graft. The receptors were gathered from a human donor who donated a stem cell graft to a child with acute myeloid leukemia.

CDR3 region: CASSLTGGKGSPLHF. The CDR3 DNA reads TGCGCCAGCAGCTTGACAGGGGGTAAGGGGTCACCCCTCCACTTT. V usage is TRBV5-1 and J usage is TRBJ1-6; 8 bases are shared with TRBD1. Trimming cost V 1 base and J 10 bases; bases outside gene matches: 7. This CDR3 contains 15 residues. The V gene's germline CDR1 is SGHRS and CDR2 YFSETQ.

This clonotype was detected ten times or more. This chain connects TRBV20-1 to TRBJ1-4; D ambiguous. Germline lookup yields CDR1 DFQATT and CDR2 SNEGSKA (reference sequence). Trimming cost V 3 bases and J 3 bases, with 8 bases left between them. This CDR3 has 13 amino acids. CDR3 sequence (DNA): TGCAGTGCTAGGGGTACTCCTAATGAAAAACTGTTTTTT. Its protein product is CSARGTPNEKLFF.

This clonotype was seen many times. The chain uses TRBV5-1 and TRBJ2-1; 7 nucleotides agree with TRBD1. The ends lost 6 bases at V and 6 bases at J; junction bases unmatched: 12. The CDR3 extends over 15 amino acids. Germline CDR1 is SGHRS and CDR2 is YFSETQ. CDR3 residues: CASTTPRTGPNEQFF. CDR3 coding DNA: TGCGCCAGCACTACTCCCAGGACAGGACCCAATGAGCAGTTCTTC.

The chain employs TRBV18 and TRBJ2-6; 10 nucleotides agree with TRBD1. Germline V gene data show CDR1 as KGHSH and CDR2 as LQKENI. The CDR3 loop spans 17 amino acids. V trimming: 8 bases; J trimming: 0 bases; junction bases outside the gene matches: 7. The CDR3 nucleotides read TGTGCCAGCCGTGGGACAGGGGTCCTCTCTGGGGCCAACGTCCTGACTTTC. It codes for CASRGTGVLSGANVLTF. Based on the CDR3 plus reference TRBV18 and TRBJ2-6, the full variable domain is NAGVMQNPRHLVRRRGQEARLRCSPMKGHSHVYWYRQLPEEGLKFMVYLQKENIIDESGMPKERFSAEFPKEGPSILRIQQVVRGDSAAYFCASRGTGVLSGANVLTFGAGSRLTVL.

This clonotype showed up many times. This chain links TRBV7-2 with TRBJ2-5; D gene uncertain. In germline, CDR1 is SGHTA, CDR2 FQGNSA. The CDR3 totals 15 residues. V dropped 2 bases and J dropped 2 bases, with 12 bases sitting between them. The CDR3 protein is CASSLSREWQETQYF. The CDR3 DNA sequence: TGTGCCAGCAGCTTATCTCGCGAATGGCAAGAGACCCAGTACTTC.

This clonotype occurred many times. This chain joins TRBV20-1 and TRBJ1-6, with 9 positions matching TRBD1. Germline lookup yields CDR1 DFQATT and CDR2 SNEGSKA (reference sequence). Germline trimming cut 4 bases from V and 6 bases from J; bases unmatched to any gene: 10. The CDR3 loop spans 16 amino acids. The DNA for the CDR3 is TGCAGTGCTACGATTAACAGGGGGCGCGGTAATTCACCCCTCCACTTT. Amino acid sequence: CSATINRGRGNSPLHF.

The V and J genes are TRBV5-1 and TRBJ2-4; weak D call: TRBD1 (6 bases). Germline CDR1 is SGHRS and CDR2 is YFSETQ. CDR3 length equals 14 residues. V lost 3 bases and J lost 8, with 15 bases in between. CDR3 protein: CASSSRGRGDIQYF. DNA for the CDR3: TGCGCCAGCAGCTCCAGGGGAAGGGGAGACATTCAGTACTTC.

J is TRBJ2-5 and V is TRBV12-3 or TRBV12-4; D possibly corresponds to TRBD1 (5 bases). This CDR3 has 15 amino acids. V shed 6 bases and J shed 1 base, with 15 bases lying between them. The CDR3 protein is CASSQEHRSQETQYF. The CDR3 DNA reads TGTGCCAGCAGCCAGGAGCACAGGAGCCAAGAGACCCAGTACTTC.

This clonotype appeared many times. This chain uses TRBV12-3 or TRBV12-4 with TRBJ1-1; 8 nucleotides line up with TRBD1. The CDR3 extends over 13 amino acids. J was trimmed by 4 bases and V by 10 bases; bases with no gene match: 8. DNA of the CDR3: TGTGCCACGGGGGGGACAGGCGGCACTGAAGCTTTCTTT. Translated: CATGGTGGTEAFF.

The sample holds many counts of this clonotype. The rearrangement links TRBV25-1 to TRBJ2-5; TRBD1 aligns across 7 bases. J gave up 7 bases and V 0 bases, and 5 bases lay outside the gene matches. Per germline, CDR1 MGHDK and CDR2 SYGVNS. This CDR3 spans 14 amino acids. The CDR3 is CASSEYGAGGTQYF. The CDR3 nucleotides are TGTGCCAGCAGTGAATATGGGGCAGGGGGGACCCAGTACTTC.

The sample holds many counts of this clonotype. The chain couples TRBV20-1 to TRBJ2-3; D is undetermined. Germline V gives CDR1 DFQATT, CDR2 SNEGSKA (reference sequence). This CDR3 region has 13 residues. Trimming shortened V by 3 bases and J by 2 bases, and 9 bases separated the two germline ends. CDR3 sequence (DNA): TGCAGTGCTAGGGGCCACTACACAGATACGCAGTATTTT. Its protein product is CSARGHYTDTQYF.

To note about this clonotype: This sequence may be a read error, since a much larger clone differs from it by one base. V gene TRBV29-1 combines with J gene TRBJ2-7; D is possibly TRBD1 (6 bases). CDR1 and CDR2 (germline): SQVTM, ANQGSEA. V lost 3 bases and J lost 1, with 10 bases in between. CDR3 size: 13 residues. CDR3 sequence reads: CSVEWDTSYEQYF. CDR3 nucleotide sequence: TGCAGCGTTGAGTGGGACACGTCCTACGAGCAGTACTTC.

In this sample, this clonotype turned up many times. This chain joins TRBV27 and TRBJ1-3; a possible D gene is TRBD1 (6 bases). The V and J ends lost 4 bases and 0 bases respectively, with 10 bases between them. The germline gives CDR1 MNHEY, CDR2 SMNVEV (reference sequence). This CDR3 spans 15 amino acids. The CDR3, as DNA: TGTGCCAGCAGTTCGACAGGAGTCTCTGGAAACACCATATATTTT. Translated, it gives CASSSTGVSGNTIYF.

The chain recombines TRBV7-9 with TRBJ1-1; 7 nucleotides align to TRBD1. The CDR3 covers 17 residues. The germline gives CDR1 SEHNR, CDR2 FQNEAQ (reference sequence). V was clipped by 1 base and J by 1 base; unmatched bases: 9. The CDR3 sequence is CASSLVPTGRGNTEAFF. In nucleotides, the CDR3 is TGTGCCAGCAGCTTAGTCCCGACAGGGCGCGGGAACACTGAAGCTTTCTTT.

The V and J genes are TRBV20-1 and TRBJ2-5, with 15 bases matching TRBD2. The CDR3 spans 17 residues. Germline assignment: CDR1 DFQATT and CDR2 SNEGSKA (reference sequence). V shed 3 bases and J 0 bases; nucleotides not matched to a gene: 5. Here the CDR3 reads CSASYGLAGGYQETQYF. CDR3 nucleotides: TGCAGTGCTAGTTACGGACTAGCGGGAGGGTACCAAGAGACCCAGTACTTC.

This clonotype occurred many times. V is TRBV20-1 and J is TRBJ1-4; TRBD1 is a possible D gene (5 bases). From germline, CDR1 is DFQATT and CDR2 SNEGSKA (reference sequence). V was cut by 3 bases and J by 10 bases, with 9 bases left in between. This CDR3 region has 11 residues. The CDR3 region is CSASYGGKLFF. For the CDR3, the DNA is TGCAGTGCTAGTTACGGGGGAAAACTGTTTTTT.

This clonotype appeared many times. The chain carries TRBV27 and TRBJ2-1; 8 positions match TRBD2. The CDR3 consists of 15 residues. J lost 4 bases, V lost 9 bases, and 11 bases had no gene match. Germline V lookup: CDR1 MNHEY, CDR2 SMNVEV (reference sequence). The CDR3 here is CASHTGTRGYNEQFF. Here the CDR3 DNA reads TGTGCCAGTCACACCGGGACTAGGGGGTACAATGAGCAGTTCTTC.

V is TRBV7-2 and J is TRBJ1-4; D perhaps matches TRBD1 (6 bases). The CDR3 spans 15 residues. Germline V gene sequence: CDR1 SGHTA, CDR2 FQGNSA. V dropped 4 bases and J dropped 3 bases, with 12 bases sitting between them. The CDR3 region has the DNA TGTGCCAGCAGCTCACGAGGGGGGTCTAATGAAAAACTGTTTTTT. Translation: CASSSRGGSNEKLFF.

In its sample, this clonotype was seen many times. The chain uses TRBV15 and TRBJ1-1, with no clear D. V dropped 5 bases and J dropped 4 bases, with 20 bases sitting between them. CDR1 and CDR2 (germline): LNHNV, YYDKDF (reference sequence). The CDR3 runs 16 residues. CDR3 amino acids: CATSEPGRGKGTEAFF. For the CDR3, the DNA is TGTGCCACCAGCGAGCCAGGACGGGGAAAGGGCACTGAAGCTTTCTTT. The entire variable domain, with the rest obtained from reference TRBV15 and TRBJ1-1, is as follows: DAMVIQNPRYQVTQFGKPVTLSCSQTLNHNVMYWYQQKSSQAPKLLFHYYDKDFNNEADTPDNFQSRRPNTSFCFLDIRSPGLGDTAMYLCATSEPGRGKGTEAFFGQGTRLTVV.

This clonotype was picked up many times. The chain joins TRBV29-1 to TRBJ1-1; no reliable D call. With 5 bases removed from V and 4 bases from J, the gap between germline ends came to 14 bases. The CDR3 has 13 residues. Germline loops: CDR1 SQVTM, CDR2 ANQGSEA. This CDR3 is CSVPDTMGTEAFF. CDR3 nucleotides: TGCAGCGTTCCAGACACCATGGGCACTGAAGCTTTCTTT.

This clonotype was detected a few times. The chain is built from TRBV15 and TRBJ2-7; TRBD1 matches 7 bases. The V segment lost 2 bases and the J segment 5 bases; nucleotides outside the gene matches: 3. Looked up from germline, CDR1 is LNHNV and CDR2 is YYDKDF (reference sequence). This CDR3 spans 13 amino acids. The CDR3 nucleotides are TGTGCCACCAGCAGACGGGACAGACACGAGCAGTACTTC. Its protein is CATSRRDRHEQYF.

This clonotype was detected ten times or more. The rearrangement links TRBV6-4 to TRBJ1-5, with a tentative D call TRBD1 (5 bases). V gave up 4 bases and J gave up 7 bases, with 14 bases separating them. The V gene's germline CDR1 is MRHNA and CDR2 SNTAGT. The CDR3 loop spans 14 amino acids. The CDR3 DNA is TGTGCCAGCAGTGCCTTGGGGGGTGCACAGCCCCAGCATTTT. This sequence encodes CASSALGGAQPQHF.

This clonotype came up a few times. This chain connects TRBV28 to TRBJ2-3, with no clear D. The CDR3 runs to 16 residues. V was trimmed by 6 bases and J by 2 bases, leaving 18 bases between them. CDR1 is MDHEN, CDR2 SYDVKM, per germline. CDR3 nucleotide sequence: TGTGCCAGCAGCCCCTCTTGGGCTAGTTACACAGATACGCAGTATTTT. It yields the protein CASSPSWASYTDTQYF.

The chain carries TRBV20-1 and TRBJ2-7; D ambiguous. The CDR3 totals 12 residues. Trimming stripped 6 bases from V and 2 bases from J, with 11 bases between. Germline V gene data show CDR1 as DFQATT and CDR2 as SNEGSKA (reference sequence). The DNA of the CDR3 is TGCAGTGCCCTAGGGAAGACCTACGAGCAGTACGTC. This sequence encodes CSALGKTYEQYV.

In this sample, this clonotype turned up a few times. This chain joins TRBV28 and TRBJ1-2; D is uncertain. Germline CDR1 reads MDHEN; CDR2 reads SYDVKM. Trimming shortened V by 5 bases and J by 10 bases, and 17 bases separated the two germline ends. This CDR3 comprises 13 residues. The CDR3 sequence is CASSPTGPDDYTF. The CDR3 DNA reads TGTGCCAGCAGTCCAACTGGTCCCGACGACTACACCTTC.

The chain joins TRBV7-2 to TRBJ1-4; D unclear. The length of the CDR3 is 14 residues. Germline V gene data show CDR1 as SGHTA and CDR2 as FQGNSA. Trimming left V 2 bases short and J 3 bases short, with 7 bases between. CDR3 loop: CASSLLGSNEKLFF. The CDR3 coding sequence is TGTGCCAGCAGCTTATTGGGATCTAATGAAAAACTGTTTTTT.

The chain employs TRBV10-3 and TRBJ1-2; tentatively, D is TRBD1 (6 bases). The germline V and J ends were trimmed by 2 bases and 4 bases, with 8 bases remaining between them. The germline V gene has CDR1 ENHRY and CDR2 SYGVKD. The length of the CDR3 is 13 residues. Written as DNA, the CDR3 is TGTGCCATCAGTGAGGGGGGGCCCTATGGCTACACCTTC. Translated: CAISEGGPYGYTF.

This clonotype was seen a handful of times. The chain carries TRBV20-1 and TRBJ2-3, with TRBD1 identical over 10 bases. The CDR3 runs to 16 residues. V lost 2 bases, J lost 0 bases, and 5 bases stayed unmatched. From germline, CDR1 is DFQATT and CDR2 SNEGSKA (reference sequence). CDR3 sequence reads: CSARPGTGASTDTQYF. Written as DNA, the CDR3 is TGCAGTGCTAGACCCGGGACAGGGGCCAGCACAGATACGCAGTATTTT.

The sample holds a few counts of this clonotype. This rearrangement joins TRBV13 to TRBJ2-7; possible D gene TRBD2, 6 bases. Looked up from germline, CDR1 is PRHDT and CDR2 is FYEKMQ (reference sequence). V shed 0 bases and J shed 6 bases, with 15 bases lying between them. The CDR3 has 15 residues. The CDR3 here is CASSLGQGGFVEQYV. CDR3 coding DNA: TGTGCCAGCAGCTTAGGTCAGGGAGGCTTTGTCGAGCAGTACGTC.

This clonotype was seen more than once but under ten times. This chain joins TRBV5-1 and TRBJ1-1; D not certain. V gave up 3 bases and J gave up 4 bases, with 13 bases separating them. Germline V gene lookup returns CDR1 SGHRS and CDR2 YFSETQ. CDR3 length: 14 amino acids. CDR3 sequence (DNA): TGCGCCAGCAGCTCACGGAACTTGGGCACTGAAGCTTTCTTT. Translation gives CASSSRNLGTEAFF.

This clonotype was picked up many times. The chain recombines TRBV12-3 or TRBV12-4 with TRBJ1-2; D unclear. This CDR3 comprises 13 residues. Trimming stripped 8 bases from V and 4 bases from J, with 14 bases between. CDR3 protein: CASSRQILYGYTF. The CDR3 DNA reads as TGTGCCAGCTCGAGGCAGATCCTCTATGGCTACACCTTC.